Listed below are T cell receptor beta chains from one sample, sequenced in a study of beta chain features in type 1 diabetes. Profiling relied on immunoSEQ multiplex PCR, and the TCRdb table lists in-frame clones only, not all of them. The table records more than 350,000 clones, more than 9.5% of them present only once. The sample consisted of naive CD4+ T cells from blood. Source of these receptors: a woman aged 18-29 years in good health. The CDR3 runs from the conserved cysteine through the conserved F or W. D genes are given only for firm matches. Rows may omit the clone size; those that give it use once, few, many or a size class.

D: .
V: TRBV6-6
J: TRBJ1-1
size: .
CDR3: CASKQNTEAFF
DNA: TGTGCCAGCAAACAGAACACTGAAGCTTTCTTT

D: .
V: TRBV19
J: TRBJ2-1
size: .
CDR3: CASSATYLEQFF
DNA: TGTGCCAGTAGTGCTACTTATCTAGAGCAGTTCTTC

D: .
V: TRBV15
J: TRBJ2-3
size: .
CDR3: CATSPPRGGVEDTQYF
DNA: TGTGCCACCAGCCCCCCGCGGGGCGGGGTTGAAGATACGCAGTATTTT

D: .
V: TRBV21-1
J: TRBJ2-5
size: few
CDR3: CASSGRHRGSMAQYF
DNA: TGTGCCAGCAGCGGGCGCCACAGGGGGTCCATGGCCCAGTACTTC

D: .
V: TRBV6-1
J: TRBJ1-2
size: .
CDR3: CASRPQRGYTF
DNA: TGTGCCAGCAGACCCCAGCGGGGCTACACCTTC

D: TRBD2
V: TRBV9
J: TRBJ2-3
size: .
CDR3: CASSLAGGPSTDTQYF
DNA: TGTGCCAGCAGCTTAGCGGGAGGGCCGAGCACAGATACGCAGTATTTT

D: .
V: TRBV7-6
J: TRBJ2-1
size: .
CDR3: CASSPSLEQFF
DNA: TGTGCCAGCAGCCCTAGCCTCGAGCAGTTCTTC

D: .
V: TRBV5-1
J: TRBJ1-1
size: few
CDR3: CASSLAAESTEAFF
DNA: TGCGCCAGCAGCTTGGCGGCGGAAAGCACTGAAGCTTTCTTT

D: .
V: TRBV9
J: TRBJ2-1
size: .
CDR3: CASSVVGDAPNEQFF
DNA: TGTGCCAGCAGCGTAGTTGGTGACGCCCCCAATGAGCAGTTCTTC

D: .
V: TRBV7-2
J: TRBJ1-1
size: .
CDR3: CASRPSRGGRTEAFF
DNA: TGTGCCAGCAGGCCTAGTAGAGGAGGCAGGACTGAAGCTTTCTTT

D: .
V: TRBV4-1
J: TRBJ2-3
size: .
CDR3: CASSLTGQKIPTDTQYF
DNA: TGCGCCAGCAGCCTAACCGGCCAGAAGATACCCACAGATACGCAGTATTTT

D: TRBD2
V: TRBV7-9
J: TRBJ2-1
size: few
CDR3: CASSLASGSGNEQFF
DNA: TGTGCCAGCAGCTTAGCAAGCGGGAGCGGTAATGAGCAGTTCTTC

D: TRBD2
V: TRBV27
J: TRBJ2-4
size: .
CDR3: CASSYRAGGNLNIQYF
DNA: TGTGCCAGCAGTTATAGAGCGGGAGGAAACTTGAACATTCAGTACTTC

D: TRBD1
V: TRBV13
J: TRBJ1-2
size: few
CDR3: CASSGDRGTYGYTF
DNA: TGTGCCAGCAGCGGGGACAGGGGAACCTATGGCTACACCTTC

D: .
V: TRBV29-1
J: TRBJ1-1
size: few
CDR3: CSVERGLNTEAFF
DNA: TGCAGCGTTGAACGCGGGCTGAACACTGAAGCTTTCTTT

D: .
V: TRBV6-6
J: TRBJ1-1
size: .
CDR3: CASTAQGLAEAFF
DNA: TGTGCCAGCACAGCCCAGGGGCTCGCTGAAGCTTTCTTT

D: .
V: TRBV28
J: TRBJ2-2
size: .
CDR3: CASSFWSTGELFF
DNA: TGTGCCAGCAGTTTCTGGAGCACCGGGGAGCTGTTTTTT

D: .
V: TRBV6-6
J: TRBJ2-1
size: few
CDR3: CASSYSTNEQFF
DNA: TGTGCCAGCAGTTACTCGACCAATGAGCAGTTCTTC

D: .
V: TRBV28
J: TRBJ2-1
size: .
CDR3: CASSLQYEQFF
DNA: TGTGCCAGCAGCTTGCAATATGAGCAGTTCTTC

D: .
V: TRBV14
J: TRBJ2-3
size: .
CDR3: CASSPLPRDTQYF
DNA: TGTGCCAGCAGCCCATTACCTCGAGATACGCAGTATTTT

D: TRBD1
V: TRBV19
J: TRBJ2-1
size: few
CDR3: CASRTGQGIRKQFF
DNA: TGTGCCAGTAGAACGGGACAGGGGATAAGGAAGCAGTTCTTC

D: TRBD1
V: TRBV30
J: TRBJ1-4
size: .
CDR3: CAWSRDSSNEKLFF
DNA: TGTGCCTGGAGTCGGGACAGCTCTAATGAAAAACTGTTTTTT

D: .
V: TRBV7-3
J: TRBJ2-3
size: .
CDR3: CASSLKGRTDTQYF
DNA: TGTGCCAGCAGCTTAAAGGGCCGCACAGATACGCAGTATTTT

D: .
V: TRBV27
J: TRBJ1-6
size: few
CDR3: CASSPWGKVSNSPLHF
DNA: TGTGCCAGCAGTCCCTGGGGGAAGGTCTCCAATTCACCCCTCCACTTT

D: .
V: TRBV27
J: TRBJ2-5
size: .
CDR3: CATAGDSGSKTQYF
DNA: TGTGCCACCGCCGGGGACAGCGGGTCCAAGACCCAGTACTTC

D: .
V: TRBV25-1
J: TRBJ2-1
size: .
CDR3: CASERIGYNEQFF
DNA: TGTGCCAGCGAGAGAATAGGTTACAATGAGCAGTTCTTC

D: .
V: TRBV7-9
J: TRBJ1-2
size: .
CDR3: CASSSTLNGYTF
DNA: TGTGCCAGCAGCTCCACTCTGAATGGCTACACCTTC

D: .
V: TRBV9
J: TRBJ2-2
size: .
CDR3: CASSVVRGLGNTGELFF
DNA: TGTGCCAGCAGCGTAGTTCGCGGTCTGGGTAACACCGGGGAGCTGTTTTTT

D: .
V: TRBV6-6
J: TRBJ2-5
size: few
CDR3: CASQKDSYGETQYF
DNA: TGTGCCAGCCAGAAAGACAGTTACGGGGAGACCCAGTACTTC

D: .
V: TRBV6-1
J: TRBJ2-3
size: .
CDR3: CASSQVAGEVADTQYF
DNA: TGTGCCAGCAGTCAAGTAGCTGGAGAAGTTGCAGATACGCAGTATTTT

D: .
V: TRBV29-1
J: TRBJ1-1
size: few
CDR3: CSVGLTLNTEAFF
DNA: TGCAGCGTTGGTCTGACCCTGAACACTGAAGCTTTCTTT

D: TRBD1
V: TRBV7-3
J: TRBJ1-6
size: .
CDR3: CASSLQGGYNSPLHF
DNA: TGTGCCAGCAGCTTACAGGGGGGCTATAATTCACCCCTCCACTTT

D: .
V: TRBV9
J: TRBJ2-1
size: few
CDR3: CASSDTDSNEQFF
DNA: TGTGCCAGCAGCGATACTGATAGCAATGAGCAGTTCTTC

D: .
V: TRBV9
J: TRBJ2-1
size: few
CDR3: CASSVEQFF
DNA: TGTGCCAGCAGCGTGGAGCAGTTCTTC

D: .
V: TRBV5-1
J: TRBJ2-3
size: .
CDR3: CASSLLFTDTQYF
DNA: TGCGCCAGCAGCTTGTTATTCACAGATACGCAGTATTTT

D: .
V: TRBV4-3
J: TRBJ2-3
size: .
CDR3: CASSQVAGGGKTDTQYF
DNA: TGCGCCAGCAGCCAAGTTGCAGGGGGGGGCAAAACAGATACGCAGTATTTT

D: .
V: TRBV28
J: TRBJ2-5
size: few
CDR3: CASGQGEETQYF
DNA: TGTGCCAGCGGTCAGGGTGAAGAGACCCAGTACTTC

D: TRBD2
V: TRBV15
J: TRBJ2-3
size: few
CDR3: CATSRGGSSGETDTQYF
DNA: TGTGCCACCAGCAGAGGGGGCTCTAGCGGGGAGACAGATACGCAGTATTTT

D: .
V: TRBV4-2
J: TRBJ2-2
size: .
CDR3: CASSQTSTGELFF
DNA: TGTGCCAGCAGCCAAACTAGCACCGGGGAGCTGTTTTTT

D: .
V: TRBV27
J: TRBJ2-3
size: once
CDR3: CASSPGGDTQYF
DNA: TGTGCCAGCAGTCCTGGGGGAGATACGCAGTATTTT

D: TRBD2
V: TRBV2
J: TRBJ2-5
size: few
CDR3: CASSTGLEETQYF
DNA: TGTGCCAGCAGTACGGGACTAGAAGAGACCCAGTACTTC

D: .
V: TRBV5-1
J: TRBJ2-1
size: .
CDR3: CASRGRASSYNEQFF
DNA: TGCGCCAGCAGGGGCCGGGCCAGCTCCTACAATGAGCAGTTCTTC

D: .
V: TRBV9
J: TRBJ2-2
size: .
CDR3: CASSVGTTTGELFF
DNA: TGTGCCAGCAGCGTCGGGACAACCACCGGGGAGCTGTTTTTT

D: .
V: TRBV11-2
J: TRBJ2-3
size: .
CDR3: CASSSLGVRDLITDTQYF
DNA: TGTGCCAGCAGCTCCCTAGGGGTGCGGGACCTCATAACAGATACGCAGTATTTT

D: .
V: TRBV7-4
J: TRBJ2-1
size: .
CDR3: CASSLIEGYYNEQFF
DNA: TGTGCCAGCAGCTTAATTGAAGGGTATTACAATGAGCAGTTCTTC

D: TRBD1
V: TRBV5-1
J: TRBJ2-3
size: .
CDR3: CASSETGTGGDTQYF
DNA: TGCGCCAGCAGCGAAACCGGGACAGGGGGAGATACGCAGTATTTT

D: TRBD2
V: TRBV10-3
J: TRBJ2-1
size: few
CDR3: CAARTSGGYNEQFF
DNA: TGTGCCGCCAGGACTAGCGGGGGATACAATGAGCAGTTCTTC

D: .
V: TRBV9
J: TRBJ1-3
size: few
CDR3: CASSVASSGNTIYF
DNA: TGTGCCAGCAGCGTAGCTTCCTCTGGAAACACCATATATTTT

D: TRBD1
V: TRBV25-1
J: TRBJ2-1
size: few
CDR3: CASNGDRVYNEQFF
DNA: TGTGCCAGCAATGGGGACAGGGTTTACAATGAGCAGTTCTTC

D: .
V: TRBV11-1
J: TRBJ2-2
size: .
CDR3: CASSFQTGELFF
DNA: TGTGCCAGCAGCTTCCAAACCGGGGAGCTGTTTTTT

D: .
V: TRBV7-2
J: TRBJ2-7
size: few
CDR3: CASSLESYEQYF
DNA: TGTGCCAGCAGCTTAGAGTCTTACGAGCAGTACTTC

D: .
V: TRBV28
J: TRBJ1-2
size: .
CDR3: CASSFVGAYGYTF
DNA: TGTGCCAGCAGTTTTGTTGGGGCTTATGGCTACACCTTC

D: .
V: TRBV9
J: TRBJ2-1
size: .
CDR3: CASSGPPGTKRDEQFF
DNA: TGTGCCAGCAGCGGACCCCCCGGGACGAAGAGGGATGAGCAGTTCTTC

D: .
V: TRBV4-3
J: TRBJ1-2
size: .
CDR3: CASSPYPGLGNYGYTF
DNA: TGCGCCAGCAGCCCCTATCCGGGACTAGGGAACTATGGCTACACCTTC

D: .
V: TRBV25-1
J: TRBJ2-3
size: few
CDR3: CASSAGREFTDTQYF
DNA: TGTGCCAGCAGTGCGGGCAGAGAATTCACAGATACGCAGTATTTT

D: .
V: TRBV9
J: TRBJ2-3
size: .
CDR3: CASSPSNRATDTQYF
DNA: TGTGCCAGCAGCCCGTCGAACAGGGCCACAGATACGCAGTATTTT

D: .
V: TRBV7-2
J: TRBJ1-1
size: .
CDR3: CASSLRSGYGTEAFF
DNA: TGTGCCAGCAGCTTAAGGTCAGGTTATGGCACTGAAGCTTTCTTT